This is a list of T cell receptor beta chains from one sample in a study of cytomegalovirus exposure and HLA in healthy donors. The method was immunoSEQ multiplex PCR; TCRdb's version includes in-frame clones alone and lacks a portion of them. Seen here are about 130,000 clones, about four fifths observed once, and the top ten hold about 4%. The specimen was PBMCs. These receptors all come from a woman aged 40 to 49 in good health and CMV-seronegative. Both conserved end residues are trimmed from each CDR3. Where a row states a size, it is once, few, many or the class of an expanded clone; other rows omit it.

j_call v_call clone_size cdr3_aa
TRBJ1-2 TRBV6-5 NA ASSYMGQGAPYGYT
TRBJ2-1 TRBV4-1 NA ASSHGTSGRREQF
TRBJ2-5 TRBV2 NA ASSESGRGGETQY
TRBJ2-7 TRBV6-1 NA ASSPGQGSEQY
TRBJ2-3 TRBV28 NA ASSSSISGTSGRAGTDTQY
TRBJ2-1 TRBV28 NA ASSGGRTYYNEQF
TRBJ2-1 TRBV20-1 once SARRVWEQF
TRBJ2-2 TRBV7-3 NA ASASGSSGPGELF
TRBJ1-2 TRBV5-6 NA ASSLPQGLKGDGYT
TRBJ2-2 TRBV5-4 NA ASKPELQEPNTGELF
TRBJ2-7 TRBV27 NA ASSTVADTRYEQY
TRBJ2-5 TRBV5-1 once ASSAQGAQETQY
TRBJ2-5 TRBV5-6 NA ASSRDRVRQETQY
TRBJ2-2 TRBV9 NA ASSPRQGPSPRALNTGELF
TRBJ2-3 TRBV27 NA ASEGTSTDTQY
TRBJ1-1 TRBV18 NA ASSPSQVISNTEAF
TRBJ1-5 TRBV19 NA ASSITGGKQPQH
TRBJ1-6 TRBV7-2 NA ASSSQGLLPLH
TRBJ1-2 TRBV5-4 NA ASSLASGGGIGYGYT
TRBJ2-2 TRBV5-4 NA ASSLDVGGGVHTGELF
TRBJ1-2 TRBV7-2 once ASSLNGQVLGNYGYT
TRBJ1-3 TRBV7-6 NA ASRPADRGYGNTIY
TRBJ2-7 TRBV13 NA ASSQAGTGDYEQY
TRBJ1-5 TRBV6-5 NA ASSKTGSAQPQH
TRBJ1-2 TRBV27 NA ASTQTGGFYGYT
TRBJ2-6 TRBV11-2 NA ASSLGVGAHVLT
TRBJ2-4 TRBV5-6 few ASSLDLAGENIQY
TRBJ2-7 TRBV27 NA ASSLVASGSYEQY
TRBJ2-4 TRBV5-1 NA ASKKGWGDIQY
TRBJ2-7 TRBV27 once ASSSGQSYEQY
TRBJ1-4 TRBV5-6 NA ASSLRGNKEKLF
TRBJ2-3 TRBV9 NA ASSVANGWGADTQY
TRBJ2-3 TRBV4-2 NA ASSWTSGSTDTQY
TRBJ1-1 TRBV28 few ASRSGGTEAF
TRBJ1-1 TRBV5-1 NA ASSADRGDTEAF
TRBJ2-7 TRBV6-1 NA ASRAAGGPYEQY
TRBJ2-1 TRBV19 NA ASSTAGTSGWSYNEQF
TRBJ1-6 TRBV9 NA ASSPLTAYNSPLH
TRBJ2-1 TRBV9 NA ASSEGLAGIPQF
TRBJ2-7 TRBV7-2 NA ASSFRGHSYEQY
TRBJ2-4 TRBV6-1 NA ASVRTSTAKNIQY
TRBJ1-1 TRBV6-6 NA ASRWTGGMVNTEAF
TRBJ2-2 TRBV5-1 NA ASSFSGTATGELF
TRBJ2-5 TRBV7-2 NA ASSSGVGAIQETQY
TRBJ1-4 TRBV19 NA ASSILRGGNEKLF
TRBJ1-2 TRBV7-6 NA ASSAQPNYGYT
TRBJ2-5 TRBV27 NA ASSEGGGTQY
TRBJ1-3 TRBV7-9 NA ACVEPGRTDSGNTIY
TRBJ2-7 TRBV11-2 once ASSPPRAESSYEQY
TRBJ1-2 TRBV7-8 NA ASSLVDGGYGYT